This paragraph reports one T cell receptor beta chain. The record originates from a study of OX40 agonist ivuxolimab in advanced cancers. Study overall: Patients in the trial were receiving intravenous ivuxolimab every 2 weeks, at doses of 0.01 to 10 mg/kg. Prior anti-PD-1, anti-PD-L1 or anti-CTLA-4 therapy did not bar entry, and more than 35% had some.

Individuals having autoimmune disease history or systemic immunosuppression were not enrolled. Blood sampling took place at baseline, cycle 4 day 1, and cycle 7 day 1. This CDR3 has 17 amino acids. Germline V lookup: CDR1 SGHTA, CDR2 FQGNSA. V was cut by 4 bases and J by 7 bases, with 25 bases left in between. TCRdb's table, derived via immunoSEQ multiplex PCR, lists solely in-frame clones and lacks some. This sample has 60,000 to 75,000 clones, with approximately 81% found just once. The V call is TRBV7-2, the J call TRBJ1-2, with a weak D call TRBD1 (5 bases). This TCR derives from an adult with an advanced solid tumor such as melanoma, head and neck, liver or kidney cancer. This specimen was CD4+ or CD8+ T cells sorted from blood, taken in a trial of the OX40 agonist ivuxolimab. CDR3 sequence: CASSSPGTGVGLGGYTF. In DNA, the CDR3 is TGTGCCAGCAGCTCGCCCGGTACAGGAGTCGGCTTAGGTGGCTACACCTTC.